This T cell receptor (beta chain) was obtained from a study of response to subunit inactivated influenza vaccine. Findings and caveats of the study: Seasonal influenza vaccination, on each occasion, was suggested by the authors to recruit few new T cells.

With regard to this clonotype: Its target is not known.

MiXCR, run by TCRdb on the RT-PCR reads, gives a single entry per CDR3 protein. The sample has roughly 700,000 distinct CDR3 sequences, 14% seen once. Sequenced here: PBMCs from blood, sampled around two weeks before vaccination. This TCR came from a man aged 50-59 years who received an inactivated influenza vaccine.

The CDR3 DNA follows: TGTGCCAGCAGCTTGGTAGGCGGGATCAATGAGCAGTTCTTC. This codes for CASSLVGGINEQFF. The rearrangement links TRBV5-6 to TRBJ2-1; D is possibly TRBD2 (6 bases). The CDR3 contains 14 residues. CDR1 and CDR2 from the germline V gene are SGHDT and YYEEEE. V lost 0 bases and J 6 bases, leaving 10 bases between the germline ends. Looking up the rest from reference TRBV5-6 and TRBJ2-1 gives the full variable domain: DAGVTQSPTHLIKTRGQQVTLRCSPKSGHDTVSWYQQALGQGPQFIFQYYEEEERQRGNFPDRFSGHQFPNYSSELNVNALLLGDSALYLCASSLVGGINEQFFGPGTRLTVL.